The entry that follows covers one T cell receptor (beta chain) sequence. The antigen is not known. The data originate from a study of blood T cells in healthy people across ages. Study-level findings and limits: Because donor CMV status was unknown, expanded clonotype changes were possibly confounded.

Primed by a sample-barcoded 5' primer and a J-beta primer mix, a second PCR proceeded for 7 to 11 cycles. All samples gave at least 3 million CDR3-containing paired-end reads. One entry per CDR3 protein, called by TCRdb with MiXCR from the 5' RACE reads. The sample includes 1,300,000 or so distinct CDR3 sequences, approximately 63% of them seen just once. Trimming pared 5 bases from V and 6 bases from J, leaving 14 bases between. The CDR3 sequence is 13 residues long. Isolation per sample recovered at least 6 million PBMCs. Specimen: blood. This chain connects TRBV12-3 or TRBV12-4 to TRBJ2-7; tentatively, D is TRBD1 or TRBD2 (7 bases each). The TCR was taken from a man aged 18 to 30 in good health. The CDR3 coding sequence is TGTGCCAGCAGTCACCAGGGGGGGCGCGAGCAGTACTTC. Translating gives CASSHQGGREQYF.